The rows below give T cell receptor beta chains drawn from one sample of a study of T cells in Graves' hyperthyroidism and ophthalmopathy. TCRdb used MiXCR to reprocess the multiplex PCR reads, holding one entry per CDR3 protein. The sample lists roughly 360,000 distinct CDR3 sequences, approximately 13% occurring once. The sequenced sample consisted of blood. The receptor source for this set is a man under 40 with Graves' hyperthyroidism that later progressed to Graves' ophthalmopathy. CDR3s include the opening cysteine and the closing phenylalanine or tryptophan. A D gene is named only where the DNA matches it firmly. The size entry is marked missing in some rows and otherwise reads once, few, many or a size class.

.,TRBJ1-5,17,TRBV7-8,many,CASSLRTQGLGNQPQHF,TGTGCCAGCAGCTTAAGGACCCAGGGACTGGGGAATCAGCCCCAGCATTTT
TRBD1,TRBJ2-2,14,TRBV10-2,.,CASRGQTNTGELFF,TGCGCCAGCAGGGGACAGACGAACACCGGGGAGCTGTTTTTT
TRBD1,TRBJ1-2,15,TRBV7-2,many,CASSLVGTAAFGYTF,TGTGCCAGCAGCTTAGTAGGGACAGCCGCGTTCGGCTACACCTTC
.,TRBJ2-7,14,TRBV30,many,CAWSKSGGTYEQYF,TGTGCCTGGAGTAAGAGCGGTGGAACCTACGAGCAGTACTTC
.,TRBJ2-5,13,TRBV30,.,CAWSFVWQETQYF,TGTGCCTGGAGTTTTGTCTGGCAAGAGACCCAGTACTTC
.,TRBJ2-7,14,TRBV5-5,many,CASVLGRDNYEQYF,TGTGCCAGCGTTCTGGGGAGAGATAACTACGAGCAGTACTTC
.,TRBJ2-7,12,TRBV28,few,CATSGRSYEQYF,TGTGCCACTTCGGGTCGCTCCTACGAGCAGTACTTC
TRBD1,TRBJ2-7,15,TRBV11-2,many,CASSKDRGRSYEQYF,TGTGCCAGCAGTAAGGACAGGGGGCGAAGCTACGAGCAGTACTTC
TRBD1,TRBJ2-6,18,TRBV27,many,CASSPYRGPPFGANVLTF,TGTGCCAGCAGTCCTTACAGGGGACCCCCTTTTGGGGCCAACGTCCTGACTTTC
.,TRBJ1-1,15,TRBV7-9,many,CASSLGGLLERGAFF,TGTGCCAGCAGCTTGGGGGGACTCCTCGAGCGGGGTGCTTTCTTT
.,TRBJ2-3,16,TRBV30,.,CAWSNFQATPTDTQYF,TGTGCCTGGAGCAATTTCCAGGCTACCCCCACAGATACGCAGTATTTT
TRBD1,TRBJ1-3,15,TRBV2,many,CATRSTGSSGNTIYF,TGTGCCACGCGATCGACAGGGAGCTCTGGAAACACCATATATTTT
TRBD1,TRBJ2-7,17,TRBV27,few,CASRDRGGGAKAYEQYF,TGTGCCAGCAGAGACAGGGGGGGCGGCGCGAAGGCCTACGAGCAGTACTTC
.,TRBJ1-1,15,TRBV20-1,.,CSALRLTWGLTEAFF,TGCAGTGCTCTACGACTAACCTGGGGGCTCACTGAAGCTTTCTTT
.,TRBJ1-5,13,TRBV10-3,many,CATHGERNQPQHF,TGTGCCACCCACGGGGAAAGAAATCAGCCCCAGCATTTT
.,TRBJ2-5,14,TRBV7-9,many,CASSLDTRRETQYF,TGTGCCAGCAGCTTAGACACCCGGCGGGAGACCCAGTACTTC
TRBD2,TRBJ2-3,17,TRBV13,.,CASSLRRGGGSTDTQYF,TGTGCCAGCAGCTTAAGGCGAGGCGGGGGGTCCACAGATACGCAGTATTTT
.,TRBJ1-2,15,TRBV18,many,CASSPSGTDNYGYTF,TGTGCCAGCTCACCCTCCGGGACGGACAACTATGGCTACACCTTC
.,TRBJ1-2,15,TRBV18,once,CASSRPRTDYYGYTF,TGTGCCAGCTCACGGCCCAGGACAGATTACTATGGCTACACCTTC
TRBD2,TRBJ2-7,14,TRBV20-1,many,CSARDPGGKNEQYF,TGCAGTGCTAGAGATCCCGGGGGGAAGAACGAGCAGTACTTC
.,TRBJ1-5,12,TRBV19,.,CASNHKGQPQHF,TGTGCCAGCAACCACAAGGGACAGCCCCAGCATTTT
.,TRBJ1-2,16,TRBV20-1,.,CSARLRGGLTNYGYTF,TGCAGTGCTAGACTTAGAGGAGGGCTTACTAACTATGGCTACACCTTC
.,TRBJ2-5,15,TRBV6-1,many,CASSPGISLIETQYF,TGTGCCAGCAGCCCCGGTATTAGCCTCATAGAGACCCAGTACTTC
TRBD1,TRBJ2-7,15,TRBV28,many,CASRPQAGGLMEQYF,TGTGCCAGCCGTCCCCAGGCAGGGGGCCTTATGGAGCAGTACTTC
.,TRBJ2-5,13,TRBV28,many,CASSPRFQETQYF,TGTGCCAGCAGTCCACGGTTCCAAGAGACCCAGTACTTC
TRBD2,TRBJ2-7,15,TRBV27,.,CASSLSSGGSYGQYF,TGTGCCAGCAGTTTATCTAGCGGGGGATCCTACGGGCAGTACTTC
.,TRBJ1-1,15,TRBV7-7,few,CASSSYTGGETEAFF,TGTGCTAGCAGCTCATACACCGGGGGAGAAACTGAAGCTTTCTTT
TRBD2,TRBJ2-1,13,TRBV2,many,CASERGVYNEQFF,TGTGCCAGCGAGCGGGGGGTATACAATGAGCAGTTCTTC